This entry concerns a single TCR beta chain. Assay: immunoSEQ multiplex PCR; the TCRdb copy retains only in-frame clones and omits some. In the table there are roughly 180,000 clones, more than 70% of which are singletons. The CDR3 is made up of 14 amino acids. Germline V lookup: CDR1 GTSNPN, CDR2 SVGIG (reference sequence). Trimming removed 1 base at V and 5 bases at J, with 11 bases between. The data originate from a study of blood T cell repertoires in COVID-19. Overall study context: Some COVID-19 samples were acute and others convalescent; all came from the United States, Italy and Spain.

The chain employs TRBV30 and TRBJ2-2, with D possibly TRBD2 on 5 matching bases. This TCR derives from a man between 35 and 55 years old who had recovered from COVID-19. The specimen was PBMCs or T cells enriched from blood (not recorded which). The CDR3 coding sequence is TGTGCCTGGAGTGCCCTACGGGGAACCGGGGAGCTGTTTTTT. This sequence encodes CAWSALRGTGELFF. Drawing the rest from reference TRBV30 and TRBJ2-2, the complete variable domain is SQTIHQWPATLVQPVGSPLSLECTVEGTSNPNLYWYRQAAGRGLQLLFYSVGIGQISSEVPQNLSASRPQDRQFILSSKKLLLSDSGFYLCAWSALRGTGELFFGEGSRLTVL.